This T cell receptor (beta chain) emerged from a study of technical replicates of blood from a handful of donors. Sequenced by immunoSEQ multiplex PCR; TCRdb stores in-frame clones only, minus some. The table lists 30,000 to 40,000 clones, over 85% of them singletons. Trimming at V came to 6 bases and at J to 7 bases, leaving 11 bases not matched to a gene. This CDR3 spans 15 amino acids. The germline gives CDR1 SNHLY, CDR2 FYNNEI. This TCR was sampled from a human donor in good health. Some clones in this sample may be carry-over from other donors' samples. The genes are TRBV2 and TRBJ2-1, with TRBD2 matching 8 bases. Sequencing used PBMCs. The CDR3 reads CASSADGTRLNEQFF. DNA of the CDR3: TGTGCCAGCAGCGCCGACGGGACTAGGTTGAATGAGCAGTTCTTC. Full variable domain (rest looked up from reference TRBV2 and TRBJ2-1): EPEVTQTPSHQVTQMGQEVILRCVPISNHLYFYWYRQILGQKVEFLVSFYNNEISEKSEIFDDQFSVERPDGSNFTLKIRSTKLEDSAMYFCASSADGTRLNEQFFGPGTRLTVL.